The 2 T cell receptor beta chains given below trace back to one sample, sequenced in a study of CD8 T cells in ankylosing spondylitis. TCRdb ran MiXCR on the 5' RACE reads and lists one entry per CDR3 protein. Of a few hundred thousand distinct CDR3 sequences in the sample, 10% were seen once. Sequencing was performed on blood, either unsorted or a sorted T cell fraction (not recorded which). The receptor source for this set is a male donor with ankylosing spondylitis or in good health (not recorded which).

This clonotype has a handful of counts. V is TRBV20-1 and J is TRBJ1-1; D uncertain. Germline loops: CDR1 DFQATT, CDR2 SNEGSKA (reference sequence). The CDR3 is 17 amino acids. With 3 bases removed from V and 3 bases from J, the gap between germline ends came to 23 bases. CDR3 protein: CSASPASGGGLHTEAFF. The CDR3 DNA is TGCAGTGCTAGTCCAGCAAGCGGCGGCGGACTACACACTGAAGCTTTCTTT.

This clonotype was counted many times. The CDR3 region has the DNA TGTGCCAGTTCTCAAGGACGGCCATCCTATGGCTACACCTTC. Translation: CASSQGRPSYGYTF. The V gene is TRBV5-6, the J gene TRBJ1-2; D is unresolved. This CDR3 is 14 amino acids long. CDR1 and CDR2 from the germline V gene are SGHDT and YYEEEE. V was cut by 8 bases and J by 4 bases, with 18 bases left in between.